This is a list of T cell receptor beta chains from one sample in a study of cytomegalovirus exposure and HLA in healthy donors. The data were produced by immunoSEQ multiplex PCR, yet TCRdb's version contains in-frame clones alone and is incomplete. Seen here are 200,000 or so clones, 75% to 85% observed once, and the top ten hold over 10%. Input material: PBMCs. These receptor sequences come from a woman aged 25 to 45 in good health and CMV-seropositive. CDR3s include the opening cysteine and the closing phenylalanine or tryptophan. The order of the fields is V gene, J gene, D gene, clone size, CDR3 protein, CDR3 DNA. D genes are given only for firm matches. Clone size is not always given. Where it is, it says once, few, many or a class for expanded clones.

TRBV9,TRBJ1-1,NA,NA,CASSVGGGLNTEAFF,TGTGCCAGCAGCGTAGGAGGGGGTTTGAACACTGAAGCTTTCTTT
TRBV5-8,TRBJ2-7,NA,NA,CASSRRTGGAYEQYF,TGTGCCAGCAGCCGTCGGACAGGAGGGGCCTACGAGCAGTACTTC
TRBV6-5,TRBJ2-5,NA,NA,CASSYSRTTETQYF,TGTGCCAGCAGTTACTCGAGGACTACTGAGACCCAGTACTTC
TRBV6-5,TRBJ2-1,TRBD2,NA,CASSYSPSGSYNEQFF,TGTGCCAGCAGTTACTCCCCTAGCGGCTCCTACAATGAGCAGTTCTTC
TRBV6-5,TRBJ2-3,NA,NA,CASSPQGNTQYF,TGTGCCAGCAGTCCCCAGGGAAATACGCAGTATTTT
TRBV6-5,TRBJ1-1,TRBD1,NA,CASSYRGGQETFF,TGTGCCAGCAGTTATCGAGGGGGCCAGGAAACTTTCTTT
TRBV5-1,TRBJ2-2,TRBD1,NA,CASRPGGPITGELFF,TGCGCCAGCAGACCAGGGGGCCCAATCACCGGGGAGCTGTTTTTT
TRBV5-1,TRBJ1-3,TRBD1,NA,CASSAQGAVSGNTIYF,TGCGCCAGCAGCGCACAGGGGGCAGTGTCTGGAAACACCATATATTTT
TRBV4-1,TRBJ2-1,TRBD2,NA,CASSQDLTSGRGNEQFF,TGCGCCAGCAGCCAAGATTTGACTAGCGGGAGGGGCAATGAGCAGTTCTTC
TRBV7-9,TRBJ1-5,TRBD1,few,CASSLAQGAGSNQPQHF,TGTGCCAGCAGCTTAGCACAGGGGGCAGGAAGCAATCAGCCCCAGCATTTT
TRBV6-5,TRBJ2-3,TRBD2,NA,CASSYSIGRGTDTQYF,TGTGCCAGCAGTTACTCGATCGGGAGGGGCACAGATACGCAGTATTTT
TRBV28,TRBJ1-1,TRBD1,NA,CASSQQGAKEAFF,TGTGCCAGCAGTCAACAGGGGGCGAAAGAAGCTTTCTTT
TRBV28,TRBJ2-7,NA,NA,CASSLVLGGSYEQYF,TGTGCCAGCAGTTTAGTCCTTGGCGGCTCCTACGAGCAGTACTTC
TRBV29-1,TRBJ2-5,NA,NA,CSVDLHSGTQYF,TGCAGCGTTGACCTCCACTCTGGGACCCAGTACTTC
TRBV27,TRBJ2-1,TRBD2,once,CASRIGLAGGNEQFF,TGTGCCAGCAGAATAGGACTAGCGGGAGGGAATGAGCAGTTCTTC
TRBV19,TRBJ1-2,TRBD1,once,CASRRDRALYGYTF,TGTGCCAGTAGAAGGGACAGGGCGCTCTATGGCTACACCTTC
TRBV11-1,TRBJ2-7,NA,NA,CASSSKRARSYEQYF,TGTGCCAGCAGCTCGAAGCGGGCCCGCTCCTACGAGCAGTACTTC
TRBV4-1,TRBJ2-1,NA,NA,CASSQDGSSYNEQFF,TGCGCCAGCAGCCAAGATGGGAGCTCCTACAATGAGCAGTTCTTC
TRBV7-2,TRBJ1-2,NA,NA,CASSPRGGYGYTF,TGTGCCAGCAGTCCAAGGGGGGGATATGGCTACACCTTC
TRBV5-1,TRBJ2-3,NA,once,CASSLERGGRRTF,TGCGCCAGCAGCTTGGAACGTGGGGGGAGACGTACTTTT
TRBV6-5,TRBJ2-7,NA,once,CASSLGAFYEQYF,TGTGCCAGCAGTTTAGGAGCGTTCTACGAGCAGTACTTC
TRBV21-1,TRBJ2-3,NA,NA,CASSNNDTQYF,TGTGCCAGCAGCAACAATGATACGCAGTATTTT
TRBV6-5,TRBJ2-1,TRBD2,NA,CASSYSRASGSSEQFF,TGTGCCAGCAGTTACTCTAGGGCTAGCGGGAGTAGCGAGCAGTTCTTC
TRBV5-6,TRBJ1-1,TRBD1,NA,CASSLISGGTEAFF,TGTGCCAGCAGCTTAATATCAGGGGGCACTGAAGCTTTCTTT
TRBV6-1,TRBJ2-5,TRBD2,NA,CASSEGETSEGWETQYF,TGTGCCAGCAGTGAAGGGGAAACTAGCGAGGGATGGGAGACCCAGTACTTC